This T cell receptor (beta chain) was profiled in a study of cytotoxic CD8 clonotypes in ibrutinib-treated CLL. Study as a whole: Partial response was seen in about 25 patients and complete response in 2; after median around six years, about 15 stayed remitted, some twelve progressed. There were, on average, roughly 260,000 productive templates and about 85,000 productive rearrangements per sample. Study-level results: Sampling schedules were unmatched across sustained-remission and progressing patients.

Notes on this clone: Antigen specificity is unknown.

The CDR3 sequence is 12 residues long. Looked up from germline, CDR1 is SNHLY and CDR2 is FYNNEI. Deep sequencing aimed at 1 in 200,000 to 1 in 1 million T cells' resolution. TCRdb's table, derived via immunoSEQ multiplex PCR, lists solely in-frame clones and lacks some. This table has 150,000 to 200,000 clones, about 80% appearing once. Source: PBMCs, taken after 24 months of ibrutinib treatment. The TCR was taken from a human donor with chronic lymphocytic leukemia. This chain joins TRBV2 and TRBJ1-1, with D uncertain. In DNA form, the CDR3 reads TGTGCATACTCCGTAGGGAACACTGAAGCTTTCTTT. It encodes CAYSVGNTEAFF.